This TCR beta chain was found in a study of cytomegalovirus exposure and HLA in healthy donors. Whole-study findings and limits: In vitro, three CMV-associated chains proved specific for CMV antigens.

Germline-derived CDR1 and CDR2 are LGHNA and YSLEER. V trimming: 4 bases; J trimming: 1 base; junction bases outside the gene matches: 12. The CDR3 runs 20 residues. Profiling relied on immunoSEQ multiplex PCR, and the TCRdb table lists in-frame clones only, not all of them. The data contain approximately 170,000 clones, around 81% of them seen just once; the ten biggest clones take up around 2%. A note on this clone: Its specificity is not known.

Sequenced material: PBMCs. V and J are TRBV4-3 and TRBJ2-3; TRBD2 agrees at 15 bases. This TCR was recovered from a man younger than 40 in good health and CMV-seropositive. The DNA of the CDR3 is TGCGCCAGCAGCCCAAACTCCGGGACTAGCGGGGGGTACGGCACAGATACGCAGTATTTT. This sequence encodes CASSPNSGTSGGYGTDTQYF.